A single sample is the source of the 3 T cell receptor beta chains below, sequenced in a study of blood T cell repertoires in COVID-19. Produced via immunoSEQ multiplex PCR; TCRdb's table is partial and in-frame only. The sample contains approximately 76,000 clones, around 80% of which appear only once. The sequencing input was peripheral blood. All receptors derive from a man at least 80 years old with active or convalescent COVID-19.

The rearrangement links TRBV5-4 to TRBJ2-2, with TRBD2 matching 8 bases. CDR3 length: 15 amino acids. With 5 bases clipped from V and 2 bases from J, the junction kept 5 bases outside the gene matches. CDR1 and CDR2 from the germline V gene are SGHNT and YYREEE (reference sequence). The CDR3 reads CASRSSGANTGELFF. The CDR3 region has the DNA TGTGCCAGCAGGAGTAGCGGGGCTAACACCGGGGAGCTGTTTTTT.

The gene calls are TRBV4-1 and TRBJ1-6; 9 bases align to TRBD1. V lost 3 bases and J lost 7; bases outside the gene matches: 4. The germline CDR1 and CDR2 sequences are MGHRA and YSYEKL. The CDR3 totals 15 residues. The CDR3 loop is CASSHPGTGNSPLHF. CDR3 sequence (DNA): TGCGCCAGCAGCCACCCCGGGACAGGGAATTCACCCCTCCACTTT.

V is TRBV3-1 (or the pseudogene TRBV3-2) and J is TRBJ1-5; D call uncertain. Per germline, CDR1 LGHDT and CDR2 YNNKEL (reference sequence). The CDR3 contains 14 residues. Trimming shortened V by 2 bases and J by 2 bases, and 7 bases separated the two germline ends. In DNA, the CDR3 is TGTGCCAGCAGCCAAATAAGAGGCAATCAGCCCCAGCATTTT. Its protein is CASSQIRGNQPQHF.